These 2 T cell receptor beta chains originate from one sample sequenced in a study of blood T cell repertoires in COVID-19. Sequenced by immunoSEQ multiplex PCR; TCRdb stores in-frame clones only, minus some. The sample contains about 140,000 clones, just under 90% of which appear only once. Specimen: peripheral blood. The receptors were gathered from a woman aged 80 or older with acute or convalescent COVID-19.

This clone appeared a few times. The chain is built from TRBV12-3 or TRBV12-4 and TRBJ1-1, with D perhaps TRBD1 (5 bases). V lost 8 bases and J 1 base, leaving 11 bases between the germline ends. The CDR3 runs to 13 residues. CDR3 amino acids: CASQTDRNTEAFF. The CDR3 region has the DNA TGTGCCAGCCAGACAGATAGGAACACTGAAGCTTTCTTT.

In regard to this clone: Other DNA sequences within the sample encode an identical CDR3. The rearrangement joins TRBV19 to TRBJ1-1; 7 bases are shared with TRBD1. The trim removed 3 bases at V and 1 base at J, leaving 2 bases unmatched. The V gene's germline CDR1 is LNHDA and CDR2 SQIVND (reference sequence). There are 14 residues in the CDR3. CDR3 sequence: CASSIQGGNTEAFF. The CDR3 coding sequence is TGTGCCAGTAGTATCCAGGGGGGGAACACTGAAGCTTTCTTT.